This T cell receptor beta chain was sequenced in a study of persistence of HIV-infected CD4 T cells. Overall study: A median of approximately eight years of suppressive ART preceded sampling. Study-level results: CMV- and Gag-responding cells had lower TCRbeta richness than CD3/CD28-responding cells.

Worth noting for this clone: Its antigen is unknown.

The libraries were made with immunoSEQ version 4 in survey mode. The repertoire was sequenced with immunoSEQ multiplex PCR; TCRdb's copy has only in-frame clones and lacks some. The table records approximately 18,000 clones, approximately 65% of them present only once. The stimulus was an HIV-1 Gag 15-mer peptide pool, roughly 1 ug/peptide/mL. Sorting selected CD4+ T cells upregulating both CD40 ligand and CD69. Donors had CD4+ T cell counts above 400 cells/uL and were CMV-seropositive. CD8-depleted PBMCs were stimulated approximately 20 hours with anti-CD28/CD49d costimulation, CD40-blocking antibody and enfuvirtide. Looked up from germline, CDR1 is SGHRS and CDR2 is YFSETQ. The CDR3 runs 14 residues. Trimming cost V 7 bases and J 0 bases, with 12 bases left between them.

Sequencing used CD4+ T cells sorted from PBMCs after approximately 20-hour stimulation, obtained from a patient who received antiretroviral therapy. V gene TRBV5-1 combines with J gene TRBJ2-3; no clear D gene. This TCR was recovered from an adult woman with HIV who was CMV-seropositive. The CDR3 is CASQTESSTDTQYF. The DNA for the CDR3 is TGCGCCAGCCAGACGGAGTCTAGCACAGATACGCAGTATTTT. Full variable domain (rest looked up from reference TRBV5-1 and TRBJ2-3): KAGVTQTPRYLIKTRGQQVTLSCSPISGHRSVSWYQQTPGQGLQFLFEYFSETQRNKGNFPGRFSGRQFSNSRSEMNVSTLELGDSALYLCASQTESSTDTQYFGPGTRLTVL.